Below are 17 T cell receptor beta chains sequenced from a single sample in a study of identical twins. One entry per CDR3 protein results from TCRdb running MiXCR on the 5' RACE reads. Of roughly 290,000 distinct CDR3 sequences detected, roughly 8.6% appear once; the ten largest clones hold less than 2.5%. This same sample was also part of a study on yellow fever vaccine responses in identical twins.

The specimen sequenced was memory (CD45RO+) T cells sorted from blood. The receptors shown here come from a young woman in good health.

Ten or more counts support this clonotype. This chain links TRBV29-1 with TRBJ2-5; no clear D. Germline lookup yields CDR1 SQVTM and CDR2 ANQGSEA. This CDR3 has 14 amino acids. V lost 3 bases to trimming and J lost 0 bases, with 11 bases between them. CDR3 in DNA: TGCAGCGTTGAGGGCAGAATAAACCAAGAGACCCAGTACTTC. Translation gives CSVEGRINQETQYF.

This clonotype was seen repeatedly, ten times or more. The chain employs TRBV12-3 or TRBV12-4 and TRBJ2-1; 7 positions agree with TRBD1. The trim removed 6 bases at V and 5 bases at J, leaving 7 bases unmatched. This CDR3 is built from 14 residues. CDR3 DNA: TGTGCCAGCAGGACACAGGGGTTACACAATGAGCAGTTCTTC. Residues: CASRTQGLHNEQFF.

The rearrangement links TRBV9 to TRBJ2-5; D is possibly TRBD1 or TRBD2 (5 bases each). This CDR3 comprises 13 residues. V lost 5 bases, J lost 3 bases, and 11 bases lay in between. In germline, CDR1 is SGDLS, CDR2 YYNGEE. The CDR3 DNA follows: TGTGCCAGCAGGGGGAGAGGGGAAGAGACCCAGTACTTC. Amino acid sequence: CASRGRGEETQYF.

This clonotype showed up many times. The CDR3 spells CASSLLTGPSEKLFF. CDR3 coding DNA: TGTGCCAGCAGCTTGCTAACAGGGCCGAGCGAAAAACTGTTTTTT. The chain links TRBV5-6 to TRBJ1-4; D possibly corresponds to TRBD1 (6 bases). The CDR3 runs 15 residues. CDR1 is SGHDT and CDR2 is YYEEEE in the germline V gene. The ends were cut back, 1 base at V and 8 bases at J, with 15 bases in the middle. Variable domain in full (rest from reference TRBV5-6 and TRBJ1-4): DAGVTQSPTHLIKTRGQQVTLRCSPKSGHDTVSWYQQALGQGPQFIFQYYEEEERQRGNFPDRFSGHQFPNYSSELNVNALLLGDSALYLCASSLLTGPSEKLFFGSGTQLSVL.

This clonotype came up many times. The chain is built from TRBV9 and TRBJ1-4, with D unresolved. The CDR3 covers 14 residues. V lost 4 bases to trimming and J lost 6 bases, with 13 bases between them. The V gene's germline CDR1 is SGDLS and CDR2 YYNGEE. CDR3 nucleotides: TGTGCCAGCAGCCCCCACCCCACGGATGAAAAACTGTTTTTT. Protein sequence: CASSPHPTDEKLFF.

The rearrangement links TRBV25-1 to TRBJ1-1; possible D gene TRBD1, 6 bases. Looked up from germline, CDR1 is MGHDK and CDR2 is SYGVNS. Trimming left V 3 bases short and J 6 bases short, with 11 bases between. The CDR3 runs 13 residues. CDR3 region: CASSEGGGPEAFF. The CDR3 region has the DNA TGTGCCAGCAGTGAGGGAGGGGGGCCTGAAGCTTTCTTT. Combining the CDR3 with reference TRBV25-1 and TRBJ1-1 gives the whole variable domain EADIYQTPRYLVIGTGKKITLECSQTMGHDKMYWYQQDPGMELHLIHYSYGVNSTEKGDLSSESTVSRIRTEHFPLTLESARPSHTSQYLCASSEGGGPEAFFGQGTRLTVV.

This clonotype was counted a few times. The chain couples TRBV6-2 or TRBV6-3 to TRBJ2-7, with 16 bases aligning to TRBD2. The CDR3 loop spans 21 amino acids. With 2 bases clipped from V and 3 bases from J, the junction kept 16 bases outside the gene matches. Germline V gene sequence: CDR1 MNHEY, CDR2 SVGEGT. The CDR3, as DNA: TGTGCCAGCAGTTACCCCAACCCCGGGACTAGCGGGAGGGCCCTCGACTACGAGCAGTACTTC. Translated, it gives CASSYPNPGTSGRALDYEQYF.

A remark on this clonotype: The junction and the germline gene differ at one end; a read error may be behind it. The gene calls are TRBV6-1 and TRBJ2-1; D is perhaps TRBD2 (7 bases). This CDR3 comprises 15 residues. In germline, CDR1 is MNHNS, CDR2 SASEGT. The CDR3 DNA is TGTCCCAGCATTGGCGGGGGCGCGGGAAGCAATGAGCAGTTCTTC. It specifies CPSIGGGAGSNEQFF.

The chain is built from TRBV4-2 and TRBJ2-2; D remains ambiguous. CDR3 length: 14 amino acids. V was pared by 4 bases and J by 4 bases, with 10 bases between. CDR1 and CDR2 from the germline V gene are LGHNA and YNFKEQ. The CDR3 DNA sequence: TGTGCCAGCAGCCTTCACTGGGGCACCGGGGAGCTGTTTTTT. This codes for CASSLHWGTGELFF.

In its sample, this clonotype was seen a few times. This chain links TRBV20-1 with TRBJ2-3, with 12 positions matching TRBD2. Germline CDR1 reads DFQATT; CDR2 reads SNEGSKA (reference sequence). CDR3 length: 15 residues. The ends lost 6 bases at V and 2 bases at J; junction bases unmatched: 6. CDR3 coding DNA: TGCAGTGCCAGGACTAGCGGGGTGGTCACAGATACGCAGTATTTT. Protein: CSARTSGVVTDTQYF.

This clonotype was detected ten times or more. The chain carries TRBV3-1 and TRBJ2-5, with 8 nucleotides matching TRBD2. J gave up 4 bases and V 3 bases, and 10 bases lay outside the gene matches. Germline V CDR1 and CDR2: LGHDT, YNNKEL (reference sequence). The CDR3 runs 16 residues. CDR3 sequence (DNA): TGTGCCAGCAGCCACCTACCGGGACTAGGGGGAGAGACCCAGTACTTC. It translates to CASSHLPGLGGETQYF.

The chain links TRBV10-2 to TRBJ1-4; D is undetermined. The CDR3 sequence is 15 residues long. Trimming cost V 8 bases and J 7 bases, with 20 bases left between them. Germline-derived CDR1 and CDR2 are WSHSY and SAAADI. CDR3 protein: CASSVTPEYGEKLFF. CDR3 nucleotide sequence: TGCGCCAGCTCCGTGACCCCCGAGTACGGTGAAAAACTGTTTTTT.

This clonotype was seen ten or more times. J is TRBJ1-5 and V is TRBV5-1; D is undetermined. CDR3 length: 15 amino acids. Germline CDR1 and CDR2: SGHRS and YFSETQ. Trimming took 2 bases from V and 11 from J, leaving 20 bases between them. The CDR3 bases are TGCGCCAGCAGCTTTGACCCCCGCCCGGGATCGACCCAGCATTTT. Its protein product is CASSFDPRPGSTQHF.

This chain connects TRBV2 to TRBJ2-3, with a tentative D call TRBD2 (5 bases). Trimming pared 7 bases from V and 0 bases from J, leaving 8 bases between. The germline CDR1 and CDR2 sequences are SNHLY and FYNNEI. The CDR3 loop spans 13 amino acids. The CDR3 nucleotides read TGTGCCAGCAAAGCGGATAGCACAGATACGCAGTATTTT. This sequence encodes CASKADSTDTQYF.

The sample holds a few counts of this clonotype. This chain connects TRBV10-3 to TRBJ1-4, with 8 bases that match TRBD1. The V gene's germline CDR1 is ENHRY and CDR2 SYGVKD. J gave up 1 base and V 0 bases, and 4 bases lay outside the gene matches. This CDR3 spans 17 amino acids. The CDR3 loop is CAISESFDRGTNEKLFF. Here the CDR3 DNA reads TGTGCCATCAGTGAGTCCTTCGACAGGGGAACTAATGAAAAACTGTTTTTT.

V usage is TRBV20-1 and J usage is TRBJ2-4, with TRBD1 identical over 8 bases. There are 13 residues in the CDR3. V lost 5 bases to trimming and J lost 8 bases; unmatched junction nucleotides: 8. CDR1 DFQATT and CDR2 SNEGSKA come from the germline V gene (reference sequence). The CDR3 DNA reads as TGCAGTGCTCCCACAGGGGGAATTGACATTCAGTACTTC. Its translation: CSAPTGGIDIQYF.

In its sample, this clonotype was seen many times. The chain uses TRBV9 and TRBJ1-2; TRBD1 agrees at 8 bases. J gave up 10 bases and V 3 bases, and 5 bases lay outside the gene matches. Germline V gives CDR1 SGDLS, CDR2 YYNGEE. There are 12 residues in the CDR3. The CDR3 protein is CASSAGTGTYTF. Here the CDR3 DNA reads TGTGCCAGCAGCGCAGGGACAGGCACCTACACCTTC.